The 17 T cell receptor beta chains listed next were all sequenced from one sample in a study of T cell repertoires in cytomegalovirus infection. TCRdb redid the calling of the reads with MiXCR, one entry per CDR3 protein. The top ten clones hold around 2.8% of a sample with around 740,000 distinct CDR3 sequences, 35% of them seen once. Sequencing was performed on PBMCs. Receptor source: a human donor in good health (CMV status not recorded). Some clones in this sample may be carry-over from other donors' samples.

CDR3 bases: TGCAGTGTTACCCAGGGGGGCTCCTACAATGAGCAGTTCTTC. Protein: CSVTQGGSYNEQFF. V and J are TRBV20-1 and TRBJ2-1; TRBD1 might be the D (7 bases). V shed 7 bases and J shed 0 bases, with 13 bases lying between them. Germline V gives CDR1 DFQATT, CDR2 SNEGSKA (reference sequence). The CDR3 spans 14 residues.

The CDR3 spells CASSLARGHYEQYF. The CDR3 DNA is TGTGCCAGCAGCTTAGCTCGGGGCCACTACGAGCAGTACTTC. The chain is built from TRBV7-4 and TRBJ2-7; perhaps D is TRBD1 or TRBD2 (5 bases each). The CDR3 consists of 14 residues. With 0 bases removed from V and 3 bases from J, the gap between germline ends came to 9 bases. CDR1 and CDR2 from the germline V gene are SGHVT and SQSDAQ.

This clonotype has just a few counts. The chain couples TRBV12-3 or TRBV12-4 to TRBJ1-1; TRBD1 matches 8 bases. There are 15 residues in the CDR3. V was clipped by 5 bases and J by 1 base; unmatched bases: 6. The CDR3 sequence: CASSPWDRRNTEAFF. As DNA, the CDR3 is TGTGCCAGCAGTCCTTGGGACAGGCGGAACACTGAAGCTTTCTTT.

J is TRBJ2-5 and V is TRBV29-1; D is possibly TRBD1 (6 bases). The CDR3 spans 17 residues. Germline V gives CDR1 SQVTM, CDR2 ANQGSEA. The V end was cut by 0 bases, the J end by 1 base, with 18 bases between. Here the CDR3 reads CSVEDTEGGYTQETQYF. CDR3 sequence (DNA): TGCAGCGTTGAAGATACGGAAGGGGGATATACCCAAGAGACCCAGTACTTC.

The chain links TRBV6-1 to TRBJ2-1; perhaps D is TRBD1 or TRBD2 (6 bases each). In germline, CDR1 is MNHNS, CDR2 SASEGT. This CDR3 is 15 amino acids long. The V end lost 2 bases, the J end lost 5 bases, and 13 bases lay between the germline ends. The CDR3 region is CASSESRGGHNEQFF. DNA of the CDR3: TGTGCCAGCAGTGAATCCAGAGGGGGGCACAATGAGCAGTTCTTC.

In nucleotides, the CDR3 is TGTGCCAGCAGCTTAACAATCGGTCAGCCCCAGCATTTT. Translated: CASSLTIGQPQHF. V usage is TRBV7-2 and J usage is TRBJ1-5; D gene unclear. Germline V CDR1 and CDR2: SGHTA, FQGNSA. Trimming left V 2 bases short and J 6 bases short, with 8 bases between. This CDR3 contains 13 residues.

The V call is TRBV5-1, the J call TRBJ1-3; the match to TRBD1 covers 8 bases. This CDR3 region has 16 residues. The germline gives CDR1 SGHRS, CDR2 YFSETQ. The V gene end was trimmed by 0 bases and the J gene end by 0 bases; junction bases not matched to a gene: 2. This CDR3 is CASSLGDRYSGNTIYF. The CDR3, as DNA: TGCGCCAGCAGCTTGGGGGACAGGTACTCTGGAAACACCATATATTTT.

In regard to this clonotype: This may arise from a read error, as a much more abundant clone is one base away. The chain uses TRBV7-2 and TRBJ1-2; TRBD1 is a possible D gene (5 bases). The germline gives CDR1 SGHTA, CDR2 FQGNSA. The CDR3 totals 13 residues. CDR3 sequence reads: CASPGEGRWGYPF. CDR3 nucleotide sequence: TGTGCCAGCCCCGGGGAAGGGCGCTGGGGCTACCCCTTC. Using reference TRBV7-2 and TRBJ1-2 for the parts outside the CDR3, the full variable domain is GAGVSQSPSNKVTEKGKDVELRCDPISGHTALYWYRQSLGQGLEFLIYFQGNSAPDKSGLPSDRFSAERTGGSVSTLTIQRTQQEDSAVYLCASPGEGRWGYPFGSGTRLTVV.

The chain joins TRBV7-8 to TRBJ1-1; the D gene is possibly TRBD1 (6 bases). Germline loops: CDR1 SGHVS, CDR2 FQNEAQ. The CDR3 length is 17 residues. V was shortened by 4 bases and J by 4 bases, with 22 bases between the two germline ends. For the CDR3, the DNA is TGTGCCAGCAGCTCGGATCCAGGGGTCGCCGAGGGCACTGAAGCTTTCTTT. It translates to CASSSDPGVAEGTEAFF.

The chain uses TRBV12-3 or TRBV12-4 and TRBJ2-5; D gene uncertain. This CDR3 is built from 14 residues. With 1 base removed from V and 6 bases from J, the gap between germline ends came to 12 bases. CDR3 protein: CASSLDRVVQTQYF. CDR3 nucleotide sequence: TGTGCCAGCAGTTTAGATAGGGTTGTTCAGACCCAGTACTTC.

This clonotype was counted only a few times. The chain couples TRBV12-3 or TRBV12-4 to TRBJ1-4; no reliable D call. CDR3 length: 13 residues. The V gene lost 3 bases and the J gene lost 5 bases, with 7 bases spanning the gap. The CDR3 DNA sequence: TGTGCCAGCAGTTTTTTGCGGAATGAAAAACTGTTTTTT. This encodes CASSFLRNEKLFF.

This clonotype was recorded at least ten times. Here the CDR3 reads CASSRTFATGELFF. DNA of the CDR3: TGTGCCAGCAGCCGGACCTTTGCCACCGGGGAGCTGTTTTTT. The chain has TRBV7-2 and TRBJ2-2; D gene ambiguous. V was trimmed by 5 bases and J by 4 bases, leaving 11 bases between them. Germline CDR1 is SGHTA and CDR2 is FQGNSA. The CDR3 runs to 14 residues.

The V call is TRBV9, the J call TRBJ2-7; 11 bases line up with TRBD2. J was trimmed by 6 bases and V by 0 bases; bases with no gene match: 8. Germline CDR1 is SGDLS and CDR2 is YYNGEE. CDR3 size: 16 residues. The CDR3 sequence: CASSVAISGRASEQYF. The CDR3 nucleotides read TGTGCCAGCAGCGTAGCTATTAGCGGGAGGGCGTCCGAGCAGTACTTC.

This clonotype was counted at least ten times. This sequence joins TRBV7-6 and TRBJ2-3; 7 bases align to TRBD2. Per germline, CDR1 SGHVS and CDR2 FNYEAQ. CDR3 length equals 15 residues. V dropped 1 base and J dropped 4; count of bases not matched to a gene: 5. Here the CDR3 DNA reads TGTGCCAGCAGCTTAGAGGGCCGGGGGGCAGATACGCAGTATTTT. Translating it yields CASSLEGRGADTQYF.

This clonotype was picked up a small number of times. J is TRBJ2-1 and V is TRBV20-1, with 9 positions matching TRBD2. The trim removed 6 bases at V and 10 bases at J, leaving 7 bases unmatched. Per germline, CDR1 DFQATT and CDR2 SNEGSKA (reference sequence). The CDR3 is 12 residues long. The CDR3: CSAREGRGEQFF. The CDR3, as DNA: TGCAGTGCGCGGGAGGGCCGGGGGGAGCAGTTCTTC.

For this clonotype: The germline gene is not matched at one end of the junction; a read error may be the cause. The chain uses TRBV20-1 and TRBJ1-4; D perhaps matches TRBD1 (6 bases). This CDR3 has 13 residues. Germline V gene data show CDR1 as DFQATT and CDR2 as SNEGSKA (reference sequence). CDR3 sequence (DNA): TGCAGTGCCAGCAAGGGGGATTTTGAAAAACTTTTTTTT. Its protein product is CSASKGDFEKLFF.

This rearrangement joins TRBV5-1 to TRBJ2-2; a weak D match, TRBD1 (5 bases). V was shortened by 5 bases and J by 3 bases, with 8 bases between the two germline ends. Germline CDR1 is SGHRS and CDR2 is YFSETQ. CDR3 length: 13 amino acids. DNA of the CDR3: TGCGCCAGCAGGGGGCTCGACACCGGGGAGCTGTTTTTT. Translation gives CASRGLDTGELFF.